This T cell receptor beta chain derives from a study of T cells after yellow fever vaccination. TCRdb re-called the 5' RACE reads with MiXCR, one entry per CDR3 protein. The sample lists approximately 180,000 distinct CDR3 sequences; approximately 6.2% were seen once. Findings of the study overall: Clonotypes appearing in both CD4 and CD8 compartments existed, and their share was small.

This clonotype was seen a handful of times. Antigen: not known. In germline, CDR1 is LGHNA, CDR2 YSLEER. Losses at the gene ends were 1 base for V and 2 bases for J; bases not matched to a gene: 5. This CDR3 is 16 amino acids long. The chain couples TRBV4-3 to TRBJ2-5; 9 nucleotides line up with TRBD2. This sample comprised CD4+ T cells sorted from PBMCs, obtained on the day of the first yellow fever vaccination. The TCR originated in a man between 18 and 35 years old who received the YFV17D yellow fever vaccine. In DNA, the CDR3 is TGCGCCAGCAGCCAAGCCGTGCGGGGGGGGCAAGAGACCCAGTACTTC. It specifies CASSQAVRGGQETQYF.